This T cell receptor (beta chain) was identified in a study of T cells expressing NK-cell markers. Across the study: Sequenced donors, eight in total, included seven who were HCMV-seropositive and one who was seronegative.

TCRdb reworked the 5' RACE reads into one entry per CDR3 protein, no DNA. The table lists 5,500 to 8,500 distinct CDR3 sequences. The study's findings and limits: Similarly, these clonotypes led the CD3+CD56-NKG2C+ fraction as well in a handful of donors. A handful of donors carried dominant NKG2C+ clonotypes that made up about 1.0-7.5% of their CD8+ T cells.

Details on this clonotype: Its antigen is not identified.

The CDR3 is 15 residues long. CDR1 and CDR2 from the germline V gene are MRHNA and SNTAGT. V is TRBV6-4 and J is TRBJ2-3; with no DNA, the TCRdb D assignment of TRBD2 cannot be verified. Sequences were obtained from blood T cells: a sorted CD56 or NKG2C T cell subset, CD4+ or CD8+ T cells, or bulk PBMC T cells (not recorded which). This TCR was recovered from a man aged 18-70 years in good health. CDR3: CASSDAGGSTDTQYF.